These T cell receptor beta chains were read from a single sample in a study of T cells in Graves' hyperthyroidism and ophthalmopathy. From the multiplex PCR reads, TCRdb called clonotypes with MiXCR, one entry per CDR3 protein. The repertoire includes 650,000 to 800,000 distinct CDR3 sequences, 45% of them detected once, and less than 9% sits in the top ten. Sequences were obtained from peripheral blood or thyroid tissue (not recorded which). The receptors derive from an adult man with Graves' disease, either hyperthyroidism or ophthalmopathy (not recorded which). The CDR3 runs from the conserved cysteine through the conserved F or W. D genes are given only for firm matches. Some rows mark clone size as missing; the rest say once, few, many or name a class of expanded clone.

j_gene: TRBJ1-6; d_gene: .; abundance: .; v_gene: TRBV7-9; CDR3nt: TGCGCCAGCAGCCAAGTAGCGGATAATTCACCCCTCCACTTT; CDR3aa: CASSQVADNSPLHF
j_gene: TRBJ1-4; d_gene: .; abundance: .; v_gene: TRBV2; CDR3nt: TGTGCCAGCAGGATAATGCAGACGGGAAAGAATGAAAAACTGTTTTTT; CDR3aa: CASRIMQTGKNEKLFF
j_gene: TRBJ2-7; d_gene: TRBD2; abundance: once; v_gene: TRBV24-1; CDR3nt: TGTGCCACCAGTGATTTGAGTAGCGGGGGCGACGAGCAGTACTTC; CDR3aa: CATSDLSSGGDEQYF
j_gene: TRBJ1-6; d_gene: TRBD1; abundance: .; v_gene: TRBV11-2; CDR3nt: TGTGCCAGCAGCTTGACCTCAGGGGGATCACCCCTCCACTTT; CDR3aa: CASSLTSGGSPLHF
j_gene: TRBJ1-5; d_gene: TRBD1; abundance: many; v_gene: TRBV10-3; CDR3nt: TGTGCCAGCAGTGAAGGGGGCGGCAATCAGCCCCAGCATTTT; CDR3aa: CASSEGGGNQPQHF
j_gene: TRBJ2-7; d_gene: .; abundance: many; v_gene: TRBV9; CDR3nt: TGTGCCAGCAGCGTAGTCGGGACGGGCGAGCAGTACTTC; CDR3aa: CASSVVGTGEQYF
j_gene: TRBJ1-5; d_gene: TRBD1; abundance: .; v_gene: TRBV20-1; CDR3nt: TGCAGTGCTACCGACAGGGGAGGTCAGCCCCAGCATTTT; CDR3aa: CSATDRGGQPQHF
j_gene: TRBJ1-4; d_gene: TRBD1; abundance: .; v_gene: TRBV7-2; CDR3nt: TGTGCCAGCAGCTTAGCGAGGACAGGGGGGAATGAAAAACTGTTTTTT; CDR3aa: CASSLARTGGNEKLFF
j_gene: TRBJ2-5; d_gene: .; abundance: .; v_gene: TRBV29-1; CDR3nt: TGCAGCGCTGAGGAATACGGACAAGAGACCCAGTACTTC; CDR3aa: CSAEEYGQETQYF
j_gene: TRBJ2-7; d_gene: .; abundance: .; v_gene: TRBV10-3; CDR3nt: TGTGCCATCAGTGCTACCGGGACTGGAGACTACGAGCAGTACTTC; CDR3aa: CAISATGTGDYEQYF
j_gene: TRBJ1-5; d_gene: .; abundance: many; v_gene: TRBV2; CDR3nt: TGTGCCAGCAGCGATAGCGGGACGAATTATCAGCCCCAGCATTTT; CDR3aa: CASSDSGTNYQPQHF
j_gene: TRBJ1-4; d_gene: .; abundance: .; v_gene: TRBV2; CDR3nt: TGTGCCAGCAGTGAAGAGGGAGATAATGAAAAACTGTTTTTT; CDR3aa: CASSEEGDNEKLFF
j_gene: TRBJ2-5; d_gene: .; abundance: few; v_gene: TRBV20-1; CDR3nt: TGCAGTGCTAGAGAGCCCTCAGAGACCCAGTACTTC; CDR3aa: CSAREPSETQYF
j_gene: TRBJ1-2; d_gene: .; abundance: .; v_gene: TRBV7-2; CDR3nt: TGTGCCAGCAGCTTCAATGGGGGAAATGGCTACACCTTC; CDR3aa: CASSFNGGNGYTF
j_gene: TRBJ2-7; d_gene: .; abundance: .; v_gene: TRBV7-2; CDR3nt: TGCGCCAGCAGCCCGAGGTGGGGGGGCGCCCTCTACGAGCAGTACTTC; CDR3aa: CASSPRWGGALYEQYF
j_gene: TRBJ1-1; d_gene: .; abundance: .; v_gene: TRBV9; CDR3nt: TGTGCCAGCAGCGTAAGCGGGAATGAAGCTTTCTTT; CDR3aa: CASSVSGNEAFF
j_gene: TRBJ1-3; d_gene: .; abundance: many; v_gene: TRBV10-2; CDR3nt: TGCGCCAGCAGGGAAACAGGGACTGGAAACACCATATATTTT; CDR3aa: CASRETGTGNTIYF
j_gene: TRBJ1-5; d_gene: .; abundance: once; v_gene: TRBV19; CDR3nt: TGTGCCAGTGTCCCACGGGCACCGAATCAGCCCCAGCATTTT; CDR3aa: CASVPRAPNQPQHF
j_gene: TRBJ2-5; d_gene: .; abundance: .; v_gene: TRBV15; CDR3nt: TGTGCCGCCAGCAGCTCGGGACACCTACAAGAGACCCAGTACTTC; CDR3aa: CAASSSGHLQETQYF